This TCR beta chain appears in the sequencing data of a study of tumour-infiltrating T cells in Burkitt lymphoma. Whole-study context: Survival, overall and progression-free, tracked with productive clonality.

Sequencing used immunoSEQ multiplex PCR; TCRdb keeps in-frame clones, though not all of them. The table has roughly 9,200 clones, more than 55% seen once. Germline lookup yields CDR1 SGHRS and CDR2 YFSETQ. This CDR3 is 14 amino acids long. V lost 4 bases and J 1 base, leaving 12 bases between the germline ends. This TCR derives from a human donor with diffuse large B-cell lymphoma. Specimen: tumor tissue. The chain employs TRBV5-1 and TRBJ2-7, with D possibly TRBD1 on 5 matching bases. The CDR3, as DNA: TGCGCCAGCAGCCCCAAGACAGTTTCCTACGAGCAGTACTTC. This codes for CASSPKTVSYEQYF.